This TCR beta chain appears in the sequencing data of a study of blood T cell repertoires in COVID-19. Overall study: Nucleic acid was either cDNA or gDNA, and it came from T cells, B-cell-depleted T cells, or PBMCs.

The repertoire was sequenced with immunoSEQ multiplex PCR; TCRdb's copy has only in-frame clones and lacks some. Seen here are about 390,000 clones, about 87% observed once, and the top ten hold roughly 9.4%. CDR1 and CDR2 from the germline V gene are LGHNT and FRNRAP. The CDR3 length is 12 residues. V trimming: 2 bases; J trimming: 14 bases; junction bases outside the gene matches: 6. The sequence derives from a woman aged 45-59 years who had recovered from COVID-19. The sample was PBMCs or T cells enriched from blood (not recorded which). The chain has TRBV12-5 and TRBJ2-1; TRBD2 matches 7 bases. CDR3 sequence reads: CASGLSGERKFF. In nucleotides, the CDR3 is TGTGCTAGTGGTTTGAGCGGGGAACGGAAGTTCTTC.